This entry lists 27 T cell receptor beta chains sequenced from one sample in a study of cytomegalovirus exposure and HLA in healthy donors. With 60 Vbeta and 13 Jbeta primers, the PCR was carried out. Assay: immunoSEQ multiplex PCR; the TCRdb copy retains only in-frame clones and omits some. The sample carries around 150,000 clones, approximately 80% recorded once. The specimen sequenced was PBMCs. The receptors stem from a man younger than 45 in good health and CMV-seropositive.

The chain recombines TRBV6-6 with TRBJ2-7, with a possible D match to TRBD2 (6 bases). Germline CDR1 and CDR2: MNHNY and SVGAGI (reference sequence). The CDR3 totals 15 residues. V dropped 5 bases and J dropped 2 bases, with 16 bases sitting between them. The CDR3 region is CASSRGEDKPYEQYF. Written as DNA, the CDR3 is TGTGCCAGCAGTAGAGGGGAGGACAAACCCTACGAGCAGTACTTC.

This chain joins TRBV10-3 and TRBJ1-1, with D unresolved. Trimming shortened V by 2 bases and J by 7 bases, and 5 bases separated the two germline ends. The CDR3 totals 11 residues. Germline V lookup: CDR1 ENHRY, CDR2 SYGVKD. Written as DNA, the CDR3 is TGTGCCATCAGTGAGCCGGGTGAAGCTTTCTTT. As protein: CAISEPGEAFF.

J is TRBJ1-6 and V is TRBV5-1; D possibly corresponds to TRBD1 (6 bases). CDR3 length equals 16 residues. CDR1 is SGHRS and CDR2 is YFSETQ in the germline V gene. Trimming cost V 4 bases and J 8 bases, with 19 bases left between them. CDR3 sequence reads: CASSPDFRGTYSPLHF. As DNA, the CDR3 is TGCGCCAGCAGCCCGGACTTCAGGGGTACTTATTCACCCCTCCACTTT.

The chain couples TRBV4-3 to TRBJ1-1; 11 bases align to TRBD1. J was trimmed by 10 bases and V by 1 base; bases with no gene match: 5. CDR1 and CDR2 from the germline V gene are LGHNA and YSLEER. The CDR3 is made up of 14 amino acids. For the CDR3, the DNA is TGCGCCAGCAGCCAAGTCGGACAGGGGGCGGGAGCTTTCTTT. It encodes CASSQVGQGAGAFF.

V usage is TRBV28 and J usage is TRBJ1-1; no definite D call. Trimming took 2 bases from V and 2 from J, leaving 12 bases between them. The CDR3 consists of 15 residues. CDR1 MDHEN and CDR2 SYDVKM come from the germline V gene. The chain's CDR3 is CASSLKRQANTEAFF. The CDR3 nucleotides are TGTGCCAGCAGTTTAAAAAGGCAGGCCAACACTGAAGCTTTCTTT.

The chain employs TRBV28 and TRBJ2-1; perhaps TRBD1 as D (6 bases). The CDR3 is 16 amino acids. Trimming removed 3 bases at V and 4 bases at J, with 16 bases between. Germline V lookup: CDR1 MDHEN, CDR2 SYDVKM. For the CDR3, the DNA is TGTGCCAGCAGTTTCTATCAGGGGAACGGGTACAATGAGCAGTTCTTC. Its protein is CASSFYQGNGYNEQFF.

The chain couples TRBV30 to TRBJ1-6; 9 bases align to TRBD1. The germline V gene encodes CDR1 GTSNPN and CDR2 SVGIG (reference sequence). The V and J ends lost 1 base and 10 bases, in that order; junction bases with no gene match: 2. This CDR3 region has 13 residues. The CDR3 sequence: CAWSGTGVSPLHF. CDR3 bases: TGTGCCTGGAGTGGGACAGGGGTGTCACCCCTCCACTTT.

The V gene is TRBV6-5, the J gene TRBJ1-2; possible D gene TRBD1, 5 bases. This CDR3 has 13 amino acids. Germline V gives CDR1 MNHEY, CDR2 SVGAGI. Trimming took off 3 bases at V and 8 bases at J, with 13 bases between the two ends. In nucleotides, the CDR3 is TGTGCCAGCAGTTATGGGGGGAGAAGCGGCTACACCTTC. Translating it yields CASSYGGRSGYTF.

The V and J genes are TRBV2 and TRBJ1-5, with D possibly TRBD1 on 5 matching bases. CDR3 length: 13 residues. The V gene's germline CDR1 is SNHLY and CDR2 FYNNEI. V lost 6 bases, J lost 3 bases, and 9 bases lay in between. CDR3 nucleotide sequence: TGTGCCAGCAGACAGGTTCCCAATCAGCCCCAGCATTTT. This encodes CASRQVPNQPQHF.

This chain joins TRBV7-9 and TRBJ2-1; 7 bases line up with TRBD1. Germline loops: CDR1 SEHNR, CDR2 FQNEAQ (reference sequence). The CDR3 sequence is 16 residues long. V lost 2 bases to trimming and J lost 8 bases; unmatched junction nucleotides: 12. The CDR3 protein is CASSLRARGILDEQFF. CDR3 sequence (DNA): TGTGCCAGCAGCTTACGGGCCAGGGGGATTCTGGATGAGCAGTTCTTC. Drawing the rest from reference TRBV7-9 and TRBJ2-1, the complete variable domain is DTGVSQNPRHKITKRGQNVTFRCDPISEHNRLYWYRQTLGQGPEFLTYFQNEAQLEKSRLLSDRFSAERPKGSFSTLEIQRTEQGDSAMYLCASSLRARGILDEQFFGPGTRLTVL.

This rearrangement joins TRBV28 to TRBJ1-2, with 7 bases matching TRBD1. Germline trimming cut 5 bases from V and 2 bases from J; bases unmatched to any gene: 5. The CDR3 runs 14 residues. Germline V CDR1 and CDR2: MDHEN, SYDVKM. CDR3 sequence reads: CASSLTGTNYGYTF. The CDR3 nucleotides read TGTGCCAGCAGTCTGACAGGGACCAACTATGGCTACACCTTC.

The V call is TRBV5-1, the J call TRBJ2-3; D might be TRBD2 (6 bases). The CDR3 spans 14 residues. Germline loops: CDR1 SGHRS, CDR2 YFSETQ. The germline V and J ends were trimmed by 0 bases and 4 bases, with 9 bases remaining between them. The CDR3 sequence is CASSLGVAADTQYF. CDR3 in DNA: TGCGCCAGCAGCTTGGGGGTAGCGGCAGATACGCAGTATTTT.

The CDR3 DNA sequence: TGTGCCAGCAGTTCACTTACAGGGGGGCATCAGCCCCAGCATTTT. This gives the protein CASSSLTGGHQPQHF. The chain combines TRBV6-5 with TRBJ1-5; 8 bases agree with TRBD1. V dropped 4 bases and J dropped 5; count of bases not matched to a gene: 7. Germline V gives CDR1 MNHEY, CDR2 SVGAGI. This CDR3 is built from 15 residues.

This sequence joins TRBV27 and TRBJ2-7; a possible D gene is TRBD1 (6 bases). V was pared by 7 bases and J by 2 bases, with 12 bases between. Germline V gene lookup returns CDR1 MNHEY and CDR2 SMNVEV (reference sequence). The CDR3 covers 13 residues. The CDR3 DNA sequence: TGTGCCAGCAACCCAGGGGTAACCTACGAGCAGTACTTC. This encodes CASNPGVTYEQYF.

The chain joins TRBV5-1 to TRBJ1-2, with 8 bases identical to TRBD1. The V gene end was trimmed by 6 bases and the J gene end by 0 bases; junction bases not matched to a gene: 4. Looked up from germline, CDR1 is SGHRS and CDR2 is YFSETQ. This CDR3 has 14 residues. The CDR3 region has the DNA TGCGCCAGCAACCAGGGGGCGCCTAACTATGGCTACACCTTC. Translation: CASNQGAPNYGYTF.

J is TRBJ1-2 and V is TRBV28; D is unresolved. The CDR3 has 13 amino acids. The V end was cut by 1 base, the J end by 4 bases, with 7 bases between. Germline assignment: CDR1 MDHEN and CDR2 SYDVKM. CDR3 nucleotides: TGTGCCAGCAGTTTATCCCCCGGCTATGGCTACACCTTC. It yields the protein CASSLSPGYGYTF.

This chain connects TRBV9 to TRBJ2-6; 10 bases fit TRBD1. Per the germline V gene, CDR1 is SGDLS and CDR2 is YYNGEE. V lost 4 bases, J lost 0 bases, and 13 bases stayed unmatched. The CDR3 is 20 residues long. This chain's CDR3 is CASSPLTGGFPNSGANVLTF. DNA for the CDR3: TGTGCCAGCAGCCCTCTGACAGGGGGCTTCCCGAACTCTGGGGCCAACGTCCTGACTTTC. Filled out from reference TRBV9 and TRBJ2-6, the complete variable domain reads DSGVTQTPKHLITATGQRVTLRCSPRSGDLSVYWYQQSLDQGLQFLIQYYNGEERAKGNILERFSAQQFPDLHSELNLSSLELGDSALYFCASSPLTGGFPNSGANVLTFGAGSRLTVL.

The chain couples TRBV4-3 to TRBJ1-2; 8 bases match TRBD1. Germline V lookup: CDR1 LGHNA, CDR2 YSLEER. The CDR3 extends over 16 amino acids. Trimming took 0 bases from V and 8 from J; bases not matched to a gene: 11. The CDR3 DNA is TGCGCCAGCAGCCAAGATTTCGGCGGGACAGGATACGGCTACACCTTC. Translated: CASSQDFGGTGYGYTF.

This rearrangement joins TRBV27 to TRBJ1-4, with a possible D match to TRBD1 (5 bases). CDR3 length equals 15 residues. Germline V lookup: CDR1 MNHEY, CDR2 SMNVEV (reference sequence). Deletions cut 4 bases from V and 11 bases from J, with 20 bases between. The CDR3 protein is CASSSSGQGGWKLFF. CDR3 bases: TGTGCCAGCAGTTCATCGGGGCAGGGAGGGTGGAAACTGTTTTTT.

This chain connects TRBV6-5 to TRBJ2-2; D perhaps matches TRBD1 (5 bases). Germline V gene lookup returns CDR1 MNHEY and CDR2 SVGAGI. V lost 6 bases to trimming and J lost 3 bases, with 8 bases between them. This CDR3 has 13 amino acids. Here the CDR3 reads CASSRVDTGELFF. CDR3 bases: TGTGCCAGCAGCAGGGTTGACACCGGGGAGCTGTTTTTT.

This CDR3 is CASSAWTGGNRGQHF. The CDR3 coding sequence is TGTGCCAGTAGTGCATGGACAGGGGGGAATAGAGGCCAGCATTTT. The gene calls are TRBV19 and TRBJ1-5; TRBD1 agrees at 10 bases. Germline loops: CDR1 LNHDA, CDR2 SQIVND (reference sequence). CDR3 size: 15 residues. V was pared by 5 bases and J by 12 bases, with 13 bases of the junction left unmatched. Combining the CDR3 with reference TRBV19 and TRBJ1-5 gives the whole variable domain DGGITQSPKYLFRKEGQNVTLSCEQNLNHDAMYWYRQDPGQGLRLIYYSQIVNDFQKGDIAEGYSVSREKKESFPLTVTSAQKNPTAFYLCASSAWTGGNRGQHFGDGTRLSIL.

CDR3 DNA sequence: TGTGCCAGCAGCCAAGATAGGGGCGGGGGAACAGATACGCAGTATTTT. It codes for CASSQDRGGGTDTQYF. The V and J genes are TRBV4-2 and TRBJ2-3, with TRBD2 identical over 7 bases. J was trimmed by 3 bases and V by 0 bases; bases with no gene match: 6. CDR1 is LGHNA and CDR2 is YNFKEQ in the germline V gene. The CDR3 loop spans 16 amino acids.

The chain joins TRBV6-5 to TRBJ1-2, with D possibly TRBD1 on 5 matching bases. Germline assignment: CDR1 MNHEY and CDR2 SVGAGI. CDR3 size: 15 residues. V lost 0 bases and J lost 4, with 12 bases in between. The CDR3 bases are TGTGCCAGCAGTTACTCGAAAGGGGCCTCCTATGGCTACACCTTC. It encodes CASSYSKGASYGYTF.

This clone was observed a few times. V is TRBV2 and J is TRBJ1-5; D gene ambiguous. Between the trimmed V and J ends, which lost 7 bases and 0 bases, there was a span of 7 bases. This CDR3 contains 13 residues. Germline CDR1 is SNHLY and CDR2 is FYNNEI. CDR3 nucleotide sequence: TGTGCCAGCACGGGGAATAGCAATCAGCCCCAGCATTTT. Its translation is CASTGNSNQPQHF.

This clone turned up a few times. The V gene is TRBV5-8, the J gene TRBJ1-2; 9 nucleotides line up with TRBD1. Germline values: CDR1 SGHTS, CDR2 YDEGEE. This CDR3 comprises 14 residues. J gave up 5 bases and V 3 bases, and 5 bases lay outside the gene matches. CDR3 bases: TGTGCCAGCAGCTGGCGGGACAGGGTGTATGGCTACACCTTC. It translates to CASSWRDRVYGYTF.

CDR3 in amino acids: CASSQAQQGNYGYTF. The CDR3 nucleotides read TGCGCCAGCAGCCAAGCCCAACAGGGGAACTATGGCTACACCTTC. The V gene is TRBV4-3, the J gene TRBJ1-2, with 7 nucleotides matching TRBD1. This CDR3 is 15 amino acids long. Unmatched junction bases numbered 4, after V lost 1 base and J lost 2 bases. Germline CDR1 is LGHNA and CDR2 is YSLEER.

This clone turned up a few times. V and J are TRBV28 and TRBJ2-1, with TRBD1 as a possible D gene (5 bases). Looked up from germline, CDR1 is MDHEN and CDR2 is SYDVKM. V was pared by 6 bases and J by 4 bases, with 13 bases between. This CDR3 comprises 14 residues. The CDR3 is CASRPRADYNEQFF. CDR3 nucleotide sequence: TGTGCCAGCAGGCCCAGGGCGGATTACAATGAGCAGTTCTTC.